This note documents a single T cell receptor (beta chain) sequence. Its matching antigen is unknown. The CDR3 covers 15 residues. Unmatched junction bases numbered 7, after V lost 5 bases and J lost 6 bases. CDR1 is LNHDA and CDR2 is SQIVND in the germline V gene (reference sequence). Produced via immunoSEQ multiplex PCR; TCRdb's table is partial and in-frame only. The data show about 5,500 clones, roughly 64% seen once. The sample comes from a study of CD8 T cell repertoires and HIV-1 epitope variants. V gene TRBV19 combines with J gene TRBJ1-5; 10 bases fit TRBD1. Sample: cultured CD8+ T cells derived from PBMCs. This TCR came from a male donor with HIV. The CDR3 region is CASSSGQGIGQPQHF. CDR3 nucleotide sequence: TGTGCCAGTAGTTCGGGACAGGGGATAGGTCAGCCCCAGCATTTT.